A few counts support the clone carrying this T cell receptor (beta chain). Antigen: not known. Treatment indicated: 19 received Ad26.COV2.S at low or high dose, single or two shots; roughly five received placebo; per-sample allocation not given. Samples came from day 63 after the first vaccine or placebo injection. Its platform was an Ad26 vector, and its expressed antigen was Wuhan-strain SARS-CoV-2 spike. The sample is drawn from a study of Ad26.COV2.S vaccination and SARS-CoV-2 variants. Study overall: Recipients of Ad26.COV2.S got it intramuscularly, once or twice 56 days apart. General study results and limits: After vaccination, reports described spike-specific CD8+ and CD4+ T cell responses as showing substantial breadth.

TCRdb keeps only in-frame clones here, not all; method: immunoSEQ multiplex PCR. This table has 200,000 to 250,000 clones, over 75% appearing once. V was trimmed by 2 bases and J by 0 bases, leaving 17 bases between them. Germline CDR1 and CDR2: MNHEY and SVGEGT. The CDR3 spans 18 residues. The specimen was peripheral blood, collected in a trial of Ad26.COV2.S vaccine versus placebo. The clonotype was recovered from a person aged 18-60 years who received the Ad26.COV2.S COVID-19 vaccine or a placebo. The chain recombines TRBV6-2 or TRBV6-3 with TRBJ2-1; TRBD1 or TRBD2 may be the D gene (6 bases each). The CDR3 reads CASSYAAPGASSYNEQFF. The CDR3 DNA follows: TGTGCCAGCAGTTACGCCGCCCCGGGGGCGAGCTCCTACAATGAGCAGTTCTTC.